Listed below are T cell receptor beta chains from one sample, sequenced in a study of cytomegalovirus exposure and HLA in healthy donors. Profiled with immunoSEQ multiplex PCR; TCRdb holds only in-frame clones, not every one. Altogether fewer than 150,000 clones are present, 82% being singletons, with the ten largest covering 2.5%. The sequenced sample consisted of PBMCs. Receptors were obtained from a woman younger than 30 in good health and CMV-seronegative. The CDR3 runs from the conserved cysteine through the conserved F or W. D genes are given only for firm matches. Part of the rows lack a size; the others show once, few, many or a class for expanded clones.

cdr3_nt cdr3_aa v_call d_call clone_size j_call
TGTTCACAGCCAGGGGGCGGGATAGATACGCAGTATTTT CSQPGGGIDTQYF TRBV2 TRBD1 - TRBJ2-3
TGTGCCAGCTCACCCCGGGACAGGGGGCAAGTGGGGGGAAACACCATATATTTT CASSPRDRGQVGGNTIYF TRBV18 TRBD1 - TRBJ1-3
TGTGCCAGCAGCTTAGTAGAGAGTAATTCACCCCTCCACTTT CASSLVESNSPLHF TRBV7-9 - - TRBJ1-6
TGTGCCAGCAGTGAATACAGGGATAATGAAAAACTGTTTTTT CASSEYRDNEKLFF TRBV25-1 - - TRBJ1-4
TGTGCCAGCAGTTATGAGGGACAGGGGGTTGGCTACACCTTC CASSYEGQGVGYTF TRBV6-6 TRBD1 - TRBJ1-2
TGTGCCAGCAGCCCTACAGGCTATGGCTACACCTTC CASSPTGYGYTF TRBV13 - - TRBJ1-2
TGTGCCAGCAGTTACTCGGCTGACTCTGGAAACACCATATATTTT CASSYSADSGNTIYF TRBV6-5 - - TRBJ1-3
TGTGCCAGCAGCTTAGGGTTAGGGGACAGGGGCAATGGCTACACCTTC CASSLGLGDRGNGYTF TRBV28 TRBD1 - TRBJ1-2
TGCAGCGTCTACAGGGCGGTGGTGACTGAAGCTTTCTTT CSVYRAVVTEAFF TRBV29-1 - - TRBJ1-1
TGTGCCAGCACCCTAACAGGCTGGACTGAAGCTTTCTTT CASTLTGWTEAFF TRBV5-6 - - TRBJ1-1
TGTGCCAGCAGGCCCCAGACAGGGCCCTATGGCTACACCTTC CASRPQTGPYGYTF TRBV6-5 TRBD1 - TRBJ1-2
TGTGCCAGCAGCGATGACAGGGTCCGGCATGAAAAACTGTTTTTT CASSDDRVRHEKLFF TRBV9 TRBD1 few TRBJ1-4